This TCR beta chain is from a study of CXCR3-negative and CXCR3-positive naive CD8 T cells. 5' RACE that incorporated UMI labels was used to prepare the TRB cDNA libraries. TCRdb reprocessed the 5' RACE reads, keeping one entry per CDR3 protein, no DNA. This sample contains over 35,000 distinct CDR3 sequences. The germline V gene has CDR1 LNHNV and CDR2 YYDKDF (reference sequence). This CDR3 spans 15 amino acids. Material for sequencing was naive CXCR3- CD8+ T cells from blood. Stated subset: CD45RO-CCR7+CD27+CD95- naive CD8+ T cells lacking CXCR3 (TNR3-). The sequence derives from a human donor in good health. Some clones in this sample may be carry-over from other donors' samples. The V and J genes are TRBV15 and TRBJ2-7. This CDR3 is CATSPQTGSAYEQYF. Based on the CDR3 plus reference TRBV15 and TRBJ2-7, the full variable domain is DAMVIQNPRYQVTQFGKPVTLSCSQTLNHNVMYWYQQKSSQAPKLLFHYYDKDFNNEADTPDNFQSRRPNTSFCFLDIRSPGLGDTAMYLCATSPQTGSAYEQYFGPGTRLTVT.